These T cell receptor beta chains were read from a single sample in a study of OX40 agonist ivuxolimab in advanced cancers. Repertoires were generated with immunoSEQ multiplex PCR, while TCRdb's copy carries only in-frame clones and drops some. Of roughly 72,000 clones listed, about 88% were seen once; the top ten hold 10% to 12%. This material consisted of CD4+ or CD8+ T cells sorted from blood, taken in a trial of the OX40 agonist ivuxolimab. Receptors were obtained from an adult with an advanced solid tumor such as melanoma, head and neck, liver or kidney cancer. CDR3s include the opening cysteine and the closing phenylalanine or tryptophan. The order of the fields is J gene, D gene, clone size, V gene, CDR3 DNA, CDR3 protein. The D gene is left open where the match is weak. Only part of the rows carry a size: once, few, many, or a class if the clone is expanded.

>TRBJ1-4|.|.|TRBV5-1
TGCGCCAGCAGCCTAACAGGGTTAAATGAAAAACTGTTTTTT
CASSLTGLNEKLFF
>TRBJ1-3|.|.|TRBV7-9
TGTGCCGGCGAACCCCAGGGAGACTCTGGAAACACCATATATTTT
CAGEPQGDSGNTIYF
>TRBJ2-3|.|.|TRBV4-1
TGCGCCAGCAGCCAACGCTCGACAGATACGCAGTATTTT
CASSQRSTDTQYF
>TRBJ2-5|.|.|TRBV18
TGTGCCAGCTCACCACCAACAGCGACGTACCAAGAGACCCAGTACTTC
CASSPPTATYQETQYF
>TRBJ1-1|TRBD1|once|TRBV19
TGTGCCAGGCGGGACAGGGTGAACACTGAAGCTTTCTTT
CARRDRVNTEAFF
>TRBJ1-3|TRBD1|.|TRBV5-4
TGTGCCAGCAGCCCCAGGGGGACTGGAAACACCATATATTTT
CASSPRGTGNTIYF
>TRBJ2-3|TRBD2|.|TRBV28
TGTGCCAGCAGTTTTGGGGGACTAGCAACGGATACGCAGTATTTT
CASSFGGLATDTQYF
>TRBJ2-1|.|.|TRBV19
TGTGCCAGTAGTCTAGCGAGCGATGAGCAGTTCTTC
CASSLASDEQFF
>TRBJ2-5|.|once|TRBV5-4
TGTGCCAGCAGCTTGGGGGCTAGGCCCGAGACCCAGTACTTC
CASSLGARPETQYF
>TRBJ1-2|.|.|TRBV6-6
TGTGCCAGCAGTTCCCGCAGGGAATGGGGCTACACCTTC
CASSSRREWGYTF
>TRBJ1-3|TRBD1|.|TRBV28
TGTGCCAGCAGCGATTTCGGACAGGGGGCTGGAAACACCATATATTTT
CASSDFGQGAGNTIYF
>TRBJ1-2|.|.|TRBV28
TGTGCCAGCAGTTTCGGACGGGTATATGGCTACACCTTC
CASSFGRVYGYTF
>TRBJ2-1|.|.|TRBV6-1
TGTGCCAGCAGTGATTTCGGAGACAGTGAGCAGTTCTTC
CASSDFGDSEQFF
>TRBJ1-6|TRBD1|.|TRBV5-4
TGTGCCAGCAGCTCCACACAGGGGGTTACGGATTCACCCCTCCACTTT
CASSSTQGVTDSPLHF
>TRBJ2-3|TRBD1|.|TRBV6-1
TGTGCCAGCGGCACTACAGGGGCCACCTACCTAAATTTT
CASGTTGATYLNF
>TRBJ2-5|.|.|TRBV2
TGTGCCAGCAGTGAAGCAGAGACCCAGTACTTC
CASSEAETQYF
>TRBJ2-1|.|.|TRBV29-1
TGCAGCGTTGAAAACACCGGAGGGGGTAATGAGCAGTTCTTC
CSVENTGGGNEQFF
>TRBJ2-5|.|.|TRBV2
TGTGCCAGCAGCGGGACTTCTACATCGGAGACCCAGTACTTC
CASSGTSTSETQYF
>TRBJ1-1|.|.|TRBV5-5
TGTGCCAGCAGCCCTATCAACACTGAAGCTTTCTTT
CASSPINTEAFF
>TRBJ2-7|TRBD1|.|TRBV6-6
TGTGCCAGCAGGGGCGGACAGGGAAAGGACGAGCAGTACTTC
CASRGGQGKDEQYF
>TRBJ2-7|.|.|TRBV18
TGTGCCAGCTCACCCGGACAGTTTCGAGGAGAGCAGTACTTC
CASSPGQFRGEQYF
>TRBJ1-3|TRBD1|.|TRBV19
TGTGCCAGTAGTTTCGACAGGGGCCCCTCTGGAAACACCATATATTTT
CASSFDRGPSGNTIYF
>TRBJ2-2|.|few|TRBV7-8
TGTGCCAGCAGCTTGAGGGTCGGGGAGCTGTTTTTT
CASSLRVGELFF
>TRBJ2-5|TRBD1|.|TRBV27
TGTGCCAGCAGAAGGACAGGGGGCGTGGAGACCCAGTACTTC
CASRRTGGVETQYF
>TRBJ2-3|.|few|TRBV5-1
TGCGCCAGCAGCCTGAGGACCAACACAGATACGCAGTATTTT
CASSLRTNTDTQYF